The rows below give T cell receptor beta chains drawn from one sample of a study of CD8 T cells in ankylosing spondylitis. TCRdb called the 5' RACE reads again in MiXCR, with one record for every CDR3 protein. Among approximately 350,000 distinct CDR3 sequences listed, approximately 22% were seen once. Material for sequencing was blood, either unsorted or a sorted T cell fraction (not recorded which). These receptors all come from a male donor with ankylosing spondylitis or in good health (not recorded which). Each CDR3 is given with its conserved first and last residue. A D gene is named only where the DNA matches it firmly. Clone size is shown for a subset of rows, as once, few, many or a class of expanded clone.

CDR3 length | J gene | D gene | clone size | V gene | CDR3 DNA | CDR3 protein
15 | TRBJ2-5 | TRBD1 | few | TRBV5-1 | TGCGCCAGCAGCTTGGACAGGGGGCGGCAAGAGACCCAGTACTTC | CASSLDRGRQETQYF
15 | TRBJ2-1 | - | - | TRBV20-1 | TGCAGTGCGAACCCCTATTTAGGTGTCTACAATGAGCAGTTCTTC | CSANPYLGVYNEQFF
16 | TRBJ2-3 | - | few | TRBV7-8 | TGTGCCAGCGGCCACCGGGGGGCTGGCGACACAGATACGCAGTATTTT | CASGHRGAGDTDTQYF
13 | TRBJ1-1 | - | - | TRBV28 | TGTGCCAGCAGTTTATTTAGGATAGCTGAAGCTTTCTTT | CASSLFRIAEAFF
13 | TRBJ2-2 | - | - | TRBV5-5 | TGTGCCAGCAGCTTGGGGGACAATAGGGAGCTGTTTTTT | CASSLGDNRELFF
15 | TRBJ2-7 | TRBD2 | - | TRBV4-1 | TGCGCCAGCAGCCAAGAAGGCCGGGGGGCCTACGAGCAGTACTTC | CASSQEGRGAYEQYF
15 | TRBJ2-1 | - | many | TRBV12-3/TRBV12-4 | TGTGCCAGCAGTTTAGCGTTCCGTCCCTACAATGAGCAGTTCTTC | CASSLAFRPYNEQFF
14 | TRBJ2-7 | TRBD1 | - | TRBV6-1 | TGTGCCAGCAGTACCCGGGACAGCCCCTACGAGCAGTACTTC | CASSTRDSPYEQYF
15 | TRBJ2-3 | TRBD2 | many | TRBV12-3/TRBV12-4 | TGTGCCAGCAGCCCCGGTAGCGGGGGGTGGGATACGCAGTATTTT | CASSPGSGGWDTQYF
14 | TRBJ2-3 | TRBD1 | - | TRBV6-5 | TGTGCCAGCAGTTACAAGGGGGCAGGAGATACGCAGTATTTT | CASSYKGAGDTQYF